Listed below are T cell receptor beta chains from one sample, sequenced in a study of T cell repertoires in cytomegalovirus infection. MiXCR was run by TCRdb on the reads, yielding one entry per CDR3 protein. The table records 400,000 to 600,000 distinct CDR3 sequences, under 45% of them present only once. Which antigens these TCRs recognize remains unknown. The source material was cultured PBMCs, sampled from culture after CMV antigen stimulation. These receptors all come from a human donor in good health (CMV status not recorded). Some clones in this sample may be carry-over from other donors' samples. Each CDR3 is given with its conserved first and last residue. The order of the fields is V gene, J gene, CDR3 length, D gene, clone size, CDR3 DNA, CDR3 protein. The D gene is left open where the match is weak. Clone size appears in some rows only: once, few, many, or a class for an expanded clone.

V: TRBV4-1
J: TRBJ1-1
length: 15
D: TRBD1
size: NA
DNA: TGCGCCAGCAGCCACAGACAGGGAGAGCGCACTGAAGCTTTCTTT
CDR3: CASSHRQGERTEAFF

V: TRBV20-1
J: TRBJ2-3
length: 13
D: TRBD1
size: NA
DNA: TGCAGTGCAAGACAGGGGGCAACAGATACGCAGTATTTT
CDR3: CSARQGATDTQYF

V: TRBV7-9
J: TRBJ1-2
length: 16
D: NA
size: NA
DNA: TGTGCCAGCAGCCAATTACAGGAACCCCCCATCTATGGCTACACCTTC
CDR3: CASSQLQEPPIYGYTF

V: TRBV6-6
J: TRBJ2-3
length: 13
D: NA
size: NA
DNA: TGTGCCAGCAAGAGACTAGGGCCAGATACGCAGTATTTT
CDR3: CASKRLGPDTQYF

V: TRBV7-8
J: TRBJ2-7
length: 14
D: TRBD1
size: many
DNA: TGTGCCAGCAGCTTACGGGCAGGGGGATCGGAGCAGTACTTC
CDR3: CASSLRAGGSEQYF

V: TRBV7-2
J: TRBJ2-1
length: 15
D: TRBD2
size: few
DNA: TGTGCCAGCAGCTTAAGCGGGGGAGGATACAATGAGCAGTTCTTC
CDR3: CASSLSGGGYNEQFF

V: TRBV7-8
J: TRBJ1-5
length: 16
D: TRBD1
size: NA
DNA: TGTGCCAGCAGCTTAGCGGGCAGGGGGTTTAATCAGCCCCAGCATTTT
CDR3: CASSLAGRGFNQPQHF

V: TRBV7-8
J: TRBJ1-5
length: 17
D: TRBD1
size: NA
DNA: TGTGCCAACAGCACCGGACAGGGAAGGTCTTCGGGTCAGCCCCAGCATTTT
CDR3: CANSTGQGRSSGQPQHF

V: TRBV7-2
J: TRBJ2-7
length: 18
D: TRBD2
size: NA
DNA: TGTGCCAGCAGCTTAGTTATGGGCCAGCGGGGGGGATTGGACGAGCAGTACTTC
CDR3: CASSLVMGQRGGLDEQYF

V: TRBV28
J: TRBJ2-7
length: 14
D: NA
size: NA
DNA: TGTGCCAGCAGTCCAGGGACATCCTCCTACGAGCAGTACTTC
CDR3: CASSPGTSSYEQYF

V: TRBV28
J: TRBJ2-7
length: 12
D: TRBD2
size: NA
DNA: TGTGCCAGCAGCCGCGGGACTAGCGGGCAGTACTTC
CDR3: CASSRGTSGQYF

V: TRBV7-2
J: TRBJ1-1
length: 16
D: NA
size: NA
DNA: TGTGCCAGCAGCCCCCGGATCGGCAGGTTGAACACTGAAGCTTTCTTT
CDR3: CASSPRIGRLNTEAFF

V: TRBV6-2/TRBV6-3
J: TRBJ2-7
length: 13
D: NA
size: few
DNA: TGTGCCAGCAGTTGGGGACATCTCTACGAGCAGTACTTC
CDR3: CASSWGHLYEQYF

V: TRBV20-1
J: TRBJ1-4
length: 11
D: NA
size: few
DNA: TGCAGTGCTAGTCTAAGGGGATTTCTGTTTTTT
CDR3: CSASLRGFLFF

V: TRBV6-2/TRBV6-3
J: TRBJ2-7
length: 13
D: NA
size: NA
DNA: TGTGCCAGCAGTTTAGACGGGGAAGGCGAGCAGTACTTC
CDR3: CASSLDGEGEQYF

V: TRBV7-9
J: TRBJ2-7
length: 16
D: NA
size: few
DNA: TGTGCCAGCAGCTCTACCGGGACCTCGACTTCCTACGAGCAGTACTTC
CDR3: CASSSTGTSTSYEQYF

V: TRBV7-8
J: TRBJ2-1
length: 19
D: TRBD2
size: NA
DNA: TGTGCCAGCAGCCTCCGGGGCCGGGGACTAGCGGGGGGGCAAAATGAGCAGTTCTTC
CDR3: CASSLRGRGLAGGQNEQFF

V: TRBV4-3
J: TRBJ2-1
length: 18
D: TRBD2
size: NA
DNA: TGCGCCAGCAGCCAAGCCAGGGGTCAGCGGGAGATGGTCTATGAGCAGTTCTTC
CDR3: CASSQARGQREMVYEQFF

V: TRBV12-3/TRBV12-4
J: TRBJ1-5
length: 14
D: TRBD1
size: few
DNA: TGTGCCAGCAGCCTGGACAGGGGGAGCCAGCCCCAGCATTTT
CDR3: CASSLDRGSQPQHF

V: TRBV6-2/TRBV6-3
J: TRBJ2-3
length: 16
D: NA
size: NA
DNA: TGTGCCAGCAGTTCCAACCCTGCGAAGGGGCGGGATACGCAGTATTTT
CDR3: CASSSNPAKGRDTQYF

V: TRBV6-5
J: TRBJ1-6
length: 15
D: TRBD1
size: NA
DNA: TGTGCCAGCAGCGCCGGGACAGGGGCCCCTCTTGCCCTCCACTTT
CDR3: CASSAGTGAPLALHF

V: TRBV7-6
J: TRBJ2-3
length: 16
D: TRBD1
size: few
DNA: TGTGCCAGCAGCCTCTTGACAGGGGTGGACGGAGATACGCAGTATTTT
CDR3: CASSLLTGVDGDTQYF

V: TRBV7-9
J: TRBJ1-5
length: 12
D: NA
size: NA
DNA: TGTGCCAGCAGCTTATTGGGGGGGCCCCAGCATTTT
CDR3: CASSLLGGPQHF

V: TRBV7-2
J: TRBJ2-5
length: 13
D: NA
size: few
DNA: TGTGCCAGCGAGGGGGGGTGGCAAGAGACCCAGTACTTC
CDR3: CASEGGWQETQYF

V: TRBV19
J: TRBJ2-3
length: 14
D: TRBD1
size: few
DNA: TGTGCCAGTACCCCGACAGGGAGTTCAGATACGCAGTATTTT
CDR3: CASTPTGSSDTQYF

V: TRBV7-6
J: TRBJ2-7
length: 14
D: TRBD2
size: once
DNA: TGTGCCAGCAGCGCTAGCGGGGGAGTGGTCGAGCAGTACTTC
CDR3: CASSASGGVVEQYF

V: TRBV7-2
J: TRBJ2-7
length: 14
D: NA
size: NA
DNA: TGTGCCAGCGGCTCTGAGGTTGGCCCCTACGAGCAGTACTTC
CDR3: CASGSEVGPYEQYF

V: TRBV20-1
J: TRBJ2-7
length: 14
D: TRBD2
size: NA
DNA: TGCAGTGCCTTAATAGCGGGAGATTCCTACGAGCAGTACTTC
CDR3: CSALIAGDSYEQYF

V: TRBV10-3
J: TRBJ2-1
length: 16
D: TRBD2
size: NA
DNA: TGTGCCATCAGTGAGGAGCGGGAGATCTCCTACAATGAGCAGTTCTTC
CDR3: CAISEEREISYNEQFF

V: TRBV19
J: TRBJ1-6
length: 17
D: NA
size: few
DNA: TGTGCCAGTAGTCGAGCAGGAGCAGCTTACTATAATTCACCCCTCCACTTT
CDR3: CASSRAGAAYYNSPLHF

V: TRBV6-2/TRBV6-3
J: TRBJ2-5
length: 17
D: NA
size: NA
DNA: TGTGCCAGCAGTCCAAATTATGGCGGGACAGAGAAAGAGACCCAGTACTTC
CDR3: CASSPNYGGTEKETQYF

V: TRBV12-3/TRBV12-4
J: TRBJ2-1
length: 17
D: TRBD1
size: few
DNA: TGTGCCAGCACCGGACAGGGGGCAACGAGCTCCTACAATGAGCAGTTCTTC
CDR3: CASTGQGATSSYNEQFF

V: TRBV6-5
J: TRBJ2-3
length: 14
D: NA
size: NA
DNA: TGTGCCAGCACCTCTGGGATGAACACAGATACGCAGTATTTT
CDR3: CASTSGMNTDTQYF

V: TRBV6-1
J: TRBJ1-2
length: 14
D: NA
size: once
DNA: TGTGCCAGCAGTGAGGAACAGGTTTACTATGGCTACACCTTC
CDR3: CASSEEQVYYGYTF

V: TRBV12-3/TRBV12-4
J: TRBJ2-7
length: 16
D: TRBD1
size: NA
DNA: TGTGCCAGCAGTCCCACCGGGACAGCCGTATACTACGAGCAGTACTTC
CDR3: CASSPTGTAVYYEQYF

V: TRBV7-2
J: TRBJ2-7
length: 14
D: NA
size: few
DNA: TGTGCCAGCAGCCCCGGACCTATACCCCAGGAGCAGTACTTC
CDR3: CASSPGPIPQEQYF

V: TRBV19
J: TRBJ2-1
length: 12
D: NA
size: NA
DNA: TGTGCCAGTAGTACGATCGGCCGCCCGGGGTTCTTC
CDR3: CASSTIGRPGFF

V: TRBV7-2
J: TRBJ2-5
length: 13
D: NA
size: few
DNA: TGTGCCAGCAGCGCGTTTAGGTCCGGGACCCAGTACTTC
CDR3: CASSAFRSGTQYF

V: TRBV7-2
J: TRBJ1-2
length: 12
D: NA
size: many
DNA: TGTGCCAGCAGCTTGGACAGTGGCGGCTACACCTTC
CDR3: CASSLDSGGYTF

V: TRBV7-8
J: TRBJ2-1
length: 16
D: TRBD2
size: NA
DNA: TGTGCCAGCAGCTTAGGTAGACTAGCGGGATACAATGAGCAGTTCTTC
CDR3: CASSLGRLAGYNEQFF

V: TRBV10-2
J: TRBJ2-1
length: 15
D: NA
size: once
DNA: TGCGCCAGCAGTGAGTCAGTACTAGAATACAATGAGCAGTTCTTC
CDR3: CASSESVLEYNEQFF

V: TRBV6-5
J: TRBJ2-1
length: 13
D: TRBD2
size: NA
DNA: TGTGCCAGCAGCCTTACTAGCGTCAATGAGCAGTTCTTC
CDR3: CASSLTSVNEQFF

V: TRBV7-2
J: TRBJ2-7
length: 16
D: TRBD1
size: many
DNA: TGTGCCAGCAGCTTAACTATGGGGACAGGGTCCTACGAGCAGTACTTC
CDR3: CASSLTMGTGSYEQYF

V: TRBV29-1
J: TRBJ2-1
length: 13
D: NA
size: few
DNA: TGCAGCGTTGATCGAACGGGATACAATGAGCAGTTCTTC
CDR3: CSVDRTGYNEQFF

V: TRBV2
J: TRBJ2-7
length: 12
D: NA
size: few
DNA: TGTGCCAGCAGTGAAGCCTCCTTTGAGCAGTACTTC
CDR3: CASSEASFEQYF

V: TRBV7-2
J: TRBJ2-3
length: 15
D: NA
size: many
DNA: TGTGCCAGCAGCCAGAGCCGACAGAGCACAGATACGCAGTATTTT
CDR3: CASSQSRQSTDTQYF

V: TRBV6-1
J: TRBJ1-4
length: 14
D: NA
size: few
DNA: TGTGCCAGCAGTCCCCTGACAGCTAATGAAAAACTGTTTTTT
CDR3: CASSPLTANEKLFF

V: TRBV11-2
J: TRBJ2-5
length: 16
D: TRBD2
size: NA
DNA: TGTGCCAGCAGCTTAGGCAGAGCGGGGTGGCAAGAGACCCAGTACTTC
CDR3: CASSLGRAGWQETQYF

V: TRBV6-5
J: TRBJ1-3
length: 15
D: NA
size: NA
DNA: TGTGCCAGCAGTTACTCGGGGGAACCCGGAAACACCATATATTTT
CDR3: CASSYSGEPGNTIYF

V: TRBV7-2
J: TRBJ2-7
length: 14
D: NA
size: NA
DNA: TGTGCCAGCAGCTTAGGGGTCGCCAACTACGAGCAGTACTTC
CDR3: CASSLGVANYEQYF

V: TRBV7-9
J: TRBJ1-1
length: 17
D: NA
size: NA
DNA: TGTGCCAGCAGCTTAGCAGGGGGTCGGCACATGAACACTGAAGCTTTCTTT
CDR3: CASSLAGGRHMNTEAFF

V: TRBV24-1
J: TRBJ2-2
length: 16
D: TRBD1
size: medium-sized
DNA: TGTGCCACCAGTGATGCAGGGGGCGCTGACGCCGGGGAGCTGTTTTTT
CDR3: CATSDAGGADAGELFF

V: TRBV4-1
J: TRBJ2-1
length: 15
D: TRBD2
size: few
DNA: TGCGCCAGCAGCCAAGAGAAGACTAGCGGGAGTGAGCAGTTCTTC
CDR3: CASSQEKTSGSEQFF

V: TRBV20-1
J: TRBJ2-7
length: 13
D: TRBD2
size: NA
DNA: TGCAGTGCGGGACTAGCAGAGACCTACGAGCAGTACTTC
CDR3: CSAGLAETYEQYF

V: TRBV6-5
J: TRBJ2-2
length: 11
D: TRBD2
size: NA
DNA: TGTGCCAGCAGCCCGGGGGGGGGGCTGTTTTTT
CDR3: CASSPGGGLFF

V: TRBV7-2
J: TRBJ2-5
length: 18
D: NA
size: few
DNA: TGTGCCAGCAGCTTAGGGAGTGGGGCAGGGAGGTCCCAAGAGACCCAGTACTTC
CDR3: CASSLGSGAGRSQETQYF

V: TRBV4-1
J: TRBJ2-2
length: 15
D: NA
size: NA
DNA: TGCGCCAGCAGCCAAGATTTGCGAGACACCGGGGAGCTGTTTTTT
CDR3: CASSQDLRDTGELFF

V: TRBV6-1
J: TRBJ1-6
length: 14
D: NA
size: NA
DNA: TGTGCCACGTACAGGGTCGGGGATAATTCACCCCTCCACTTT
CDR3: CATYRVGDNSPLHF

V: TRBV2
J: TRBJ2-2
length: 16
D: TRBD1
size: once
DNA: TGTGCCAGCCGGGACAGGTCTTTTCCACTCACCGGGGAGCTGTTTTTT
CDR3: CASRDRSFPLTGELFF

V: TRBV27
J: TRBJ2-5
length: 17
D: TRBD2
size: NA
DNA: TGTGCCAGCAGTCAAGGACTAGCGGGAGGGGCTGGGGAGACCCAGTACTTC
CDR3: CASSQGLAGGAGETQYF